The 10 T cell receptor beta chains below come from one sample, sequenced in a study of shared clonotypes between healthy human individuals. Assay used: immunoSEQ multiplex PCR; TCRdb lists only in-frame clones, some missing. The data contain around 690,000 clones, roughly 87% of them singletons. Source material: memory CD8+ T cells from PBMCs. As for subset: CD45RO+ cells pooled with CCR7-negative TemRA cells. The receptors derive from a man younger than 35 in good health. Some clones in this sample may be carry-over from other donors' samples.

The CDR3 sequence is CASGSPAGGKNEQFF. CDR3 bases: TGTGCTAGTGGTTCCCCTGCGGGAGGTAAAAATGAGCAGTTCTTC. The chain employs TRBV12-5 and TRBJ2-1, with 8 bases aligning to TRBD2. V gave up 4 bases and J gave up 7 bases; unmatched junction bases: 9. The CDR3 is 15 amino acids. Germline loops: CDR1 LGHNT, CDR2 FRNRAP.

In its sample, this clone was seen once. The gene calls are TRBV6-5 and TRBJ2-7, with 7 bases matching TRBD1. This CDR3 has 13 amino acids. J gave up 5 bases and V 6 bases, and 7 bases lay outside the gene matches. From germline, CDR1 is MNHEY and CDR2 SVGAGI. The CDR3 reads CASSYRGQDEQYF. The DNA of the CDR3 is TGTGCCAGCAGCTACAGGGGCCAGGACGAGCAGTACTTC.

V is TRBV7-9 and J is TRBJ2-7, with 9 bases matching TRBD1. The V gene end was trimmed by 4 bases and the J gene end by 4 bases; junction bases not matched to a gene: 11. The CDR3 is 16 residues long. CDR1 is SEHNR and CDR2 is FQNEAQ in the germline V gene (reference sequence). This chain's CDR3 is CASSSSPTGTGYEQYF. In nucleotides, the CDR3 is TGTGCCAGCAGCTCGAGTCCCACCGGGACAGGGTACGAGCAGTACTTC.

This chain uses TRBV4-1 with TRBJ1-5; D may be TRBD1 (6 bases). Looked up from germline, CDR1 is MGHRA and CDR2 is YSYEKL. This CDR3 has 17 residues. V was trimmed by 3 bases and J by 3 bases, leaving 18 bases between them. CDR3 DNA sequence: TGCGCCAGCAGCCATCTATTGGGGGCGGTGGACAATCAGCCCCAGCATTTT. The encoded protein is CASSHLLGAVDNQPQHF.

The chain uses TRBV28 and TRBJ1-5; 7 bases are shared with TRBD1. In germline, CDR1 is MDHEN, CDR2 SYDVKM. The length of the CDR3 is 17 residues. After removal of 5 bases from V and 0 bases from J, the junction contained 10 bases not matched to a gene. The CDR3 protein is CASSPKGQINSNQPQHF. The CDR3 nucleotides are TGTGCCAGCAGTCCAAAGGGACAGATAAATAGCAATCAGCCCCAGCATTTT.

This chain links TRBV11-2 with TRBJ2-7; TRBD2 matches 7 bases. With 6 bases clipped from V and 2 bases from J, the junction kept 4 bases outside the gene matches. This CDR3 has 13 residues. Germline V lookup: CDR1 SGHAT, CDR2 FQNNGV. The CDR3 nucleotides are TGTGCCAGCAGACCGGGAGGTACCTACGAGCAGTACTTC. Translation: CASRPGGTYEQYF.

This clone was counted a single time. The chain links TRBV6-1 to TRBJ1-1; D remains unclear. This CDR3 is built from 14 residues. Trimming shortened V by 5 bases and J by 4 bases, and 14 bases separated the two germline ends. From germline, CDR1 is MNHNS and CDR2 SASEGT. CDR3 nucleotide sequence: TGTGCCAGCAGTCCTTTTAGTACGGGCACTGAAGCTTTCTTT. As protein: CASSPFSTGTEAFF.

The chain links TRBV27 to TRBJ2-6; unclear D gene. Germline V gene lookup returns CDR1 MNHEY and CDR2 SMNVEV (reference sequence). V dropped 5 bases and J dropped 0 bases, with 8 bases sitting between them. This CDR3 comprises 15 residues. The CDR3 coding sequence is TGTGCCAGCAGTAAGGGCCCCTCTGGGGCCAACGTCCTGACTTTC. This encodes CASSKGPSGANVLTF.

This chain uses TRBV9 with TRBJ2-5; D may be TRBD1 (6 bases). This CDR3 region has 18 residues. V dropped 0 bases and J dropped 1 base, with 19 bases sitting between them. Germline values: CDR1 SGDLS, CDR2 YYNGEE. CDR3 in DNA: TGTGCCAGCAGCGTAGCGGGACAAGCCCTCCTGGCCCAAGAGACCCAGTACTTC. The encoded protein is CASSVAGQALLAQETQYF.

The V call is TRBV30, the J call TRBJ2-7; no definite D call. Germline V CDR1 and CDR2: GTSNPN, SVGIG (reference sequence). Trimming removed 2 bases at V and 3 bases at J, with 8 bases between. This CDR3 comprises 12 residues. The CDR3 sequence: CAWSLGSYEQYF. In nucleotides, the CDR3 is TGTGCCTGGAGTTTGGGCAGCTACGAGCAGTACTTC.